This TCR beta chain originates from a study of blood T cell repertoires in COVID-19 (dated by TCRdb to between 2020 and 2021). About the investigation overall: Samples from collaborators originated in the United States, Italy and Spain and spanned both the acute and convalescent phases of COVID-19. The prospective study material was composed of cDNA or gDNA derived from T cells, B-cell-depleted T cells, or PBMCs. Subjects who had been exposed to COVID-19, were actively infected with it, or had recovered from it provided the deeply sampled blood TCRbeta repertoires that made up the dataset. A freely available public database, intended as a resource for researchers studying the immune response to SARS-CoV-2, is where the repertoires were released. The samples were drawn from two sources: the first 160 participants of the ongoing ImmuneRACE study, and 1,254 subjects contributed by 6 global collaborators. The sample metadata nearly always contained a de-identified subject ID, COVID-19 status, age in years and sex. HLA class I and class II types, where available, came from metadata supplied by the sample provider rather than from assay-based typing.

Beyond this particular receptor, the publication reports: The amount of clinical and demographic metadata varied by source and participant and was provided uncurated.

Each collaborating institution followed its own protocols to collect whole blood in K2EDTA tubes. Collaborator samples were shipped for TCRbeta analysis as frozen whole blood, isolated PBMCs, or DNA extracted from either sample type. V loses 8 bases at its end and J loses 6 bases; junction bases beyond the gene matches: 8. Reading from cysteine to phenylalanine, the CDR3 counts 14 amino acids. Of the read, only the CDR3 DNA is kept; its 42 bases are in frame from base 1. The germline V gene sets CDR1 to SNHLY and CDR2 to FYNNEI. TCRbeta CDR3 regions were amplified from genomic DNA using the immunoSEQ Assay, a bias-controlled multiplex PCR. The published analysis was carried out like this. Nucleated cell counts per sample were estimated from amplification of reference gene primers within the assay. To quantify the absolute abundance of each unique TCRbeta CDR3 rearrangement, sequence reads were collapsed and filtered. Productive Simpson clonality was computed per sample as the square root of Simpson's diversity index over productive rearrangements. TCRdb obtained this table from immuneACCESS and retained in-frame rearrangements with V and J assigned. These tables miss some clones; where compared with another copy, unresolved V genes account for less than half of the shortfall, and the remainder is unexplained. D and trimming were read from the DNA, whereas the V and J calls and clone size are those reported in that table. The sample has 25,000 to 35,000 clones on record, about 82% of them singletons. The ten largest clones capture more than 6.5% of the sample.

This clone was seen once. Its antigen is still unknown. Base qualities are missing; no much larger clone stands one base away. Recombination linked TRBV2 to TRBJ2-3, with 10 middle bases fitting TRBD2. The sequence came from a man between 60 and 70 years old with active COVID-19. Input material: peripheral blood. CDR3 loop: CASQGTSVADTQYF. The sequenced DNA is TGTGCCAGCCAAGGGACTAGCGTTGCGGATACGCAGTATTTT.